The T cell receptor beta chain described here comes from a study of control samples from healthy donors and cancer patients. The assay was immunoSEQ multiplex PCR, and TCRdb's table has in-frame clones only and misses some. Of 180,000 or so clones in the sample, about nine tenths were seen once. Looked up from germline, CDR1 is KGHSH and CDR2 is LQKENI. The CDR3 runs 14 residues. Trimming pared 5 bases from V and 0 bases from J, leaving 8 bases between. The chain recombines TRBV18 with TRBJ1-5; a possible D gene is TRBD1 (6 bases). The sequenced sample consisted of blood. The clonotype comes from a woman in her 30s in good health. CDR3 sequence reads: CASSDRNSNQPQHF. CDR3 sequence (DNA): TGTGCCAGCTCAGACAGGAATAGCAATCAGCCCCAGCATTTT.